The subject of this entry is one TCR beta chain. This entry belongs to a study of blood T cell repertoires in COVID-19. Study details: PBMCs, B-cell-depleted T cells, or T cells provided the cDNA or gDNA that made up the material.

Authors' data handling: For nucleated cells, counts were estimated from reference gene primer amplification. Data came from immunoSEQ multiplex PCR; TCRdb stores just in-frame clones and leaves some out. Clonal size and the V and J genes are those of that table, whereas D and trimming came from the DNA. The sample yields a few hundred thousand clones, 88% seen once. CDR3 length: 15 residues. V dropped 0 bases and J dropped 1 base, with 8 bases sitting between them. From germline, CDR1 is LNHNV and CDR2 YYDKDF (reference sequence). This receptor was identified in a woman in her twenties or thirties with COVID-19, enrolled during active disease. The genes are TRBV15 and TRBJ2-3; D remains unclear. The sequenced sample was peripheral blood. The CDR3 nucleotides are TGTGCCACCAGCAGAGATTGGGCAGGCACAGATACGCAGTATTTT. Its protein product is CATSRDWAGTDTQYF.